The clone carrying this TCR beta chain has at least ten counts. CDR3 length: 15 residues. V lost 0 bases and J lost 3, with 12 bases in between. In germline, CDR1 is ENHRY, CDR2 SYGVKD. The source of the sample is a study of neurological immune-mediated disorders. Each TCR transcript was tagged with a 10-nucleotide random UMI during 5'RACE. TCRdb fed the 5' RACE reads into MiXCR, producing one record per CDR3 protein. The sample has over 60,000 distinct CDR3 sequences; roughly 4.7% are singletons. 2 million unsorted PBMCs were stored in RNAlater at -80 °C before RNA extraction. The sequenced sample was PBMCs. This sequence originates from a woman in her 30s with multiple sclerosis. The rearrangement joins TRBV10-3 to TRBJ2-7; tentative D call: TRBD2 (5 bases). As DNA, the CDR3 is TGTGCCATCAGTGAGTCGAGTGGCGGGTTCTACGAGCAGTACGTC. Encoded protein: CAISESSGGFYEQYV.